Below are 32 T cell receptor beta chains sequenced from a single sample in a study of early T cells in non-severe SARS-CoV-2 infection. TCRdb re-analysed the 5' RACE reads in MiXCR, keeping a single row per CDR3 protein. The profile shows around 57,000 distinct CDR3 sequences, roughly 10% of them singletons. Input material: whole blood. These receptors were collected from an adult who was a healthcare worker with PCR-confirmed SARS-CoV-2 infection or an uninfected control (not recorded which).

This clonotype was detected ten times or more. The CDR3 spells CASSLAYTGQQYF. CDR3 DNA sequence: TGTGCCAGCAGCTTAGCGTACACGGGTCAGCAGTACTTC. The gene calls are TRBV7-9 and TRBJ2-7; D remains unclear. Germline CDR1 and CDR2: SEHNR and FQNEAQ (reference sequence). Between the trimmed V and J ends, which lost 0 bases and 8 bases, there was a span of 11 bases. This CDR3 spans 13 amino acids.

The chain has TRBV6-2 or TRBV6-3 and TRBJ2-1, with 7 bases matching TRBD1. V was clipped by 2 bases and J by 8 bases; unmatched bases: 0. The CDR3 consists of 12 residues. CDR1 MNHEY and CDR2 SVGEGT come from the germline V gene. CDR3 nucleotides: TGTGCCAGCAGTTACACAGGGGATGAGCAGTTCTTC. It is translated as CASSYTGDEQFF.

This clonotype was recorded a few times. This rearrangement joins TRBV2 to TRBJ2-1; the D gene is possibly TRBD2 (6 bases). Germline values: CDR1 SNHLY, CDR2 FYNNEI. V lost 7 bases and J lost 4, with 14 bases in between. There are 14 residues in the CDR3. CDR3 sequence reads: CASKLGGAYNEQFF. The CDR3 DNA sequence: TGTGCCAGCAAGTTAGGCGGGGCTTACAATGAGCAGTTCTTC.

This clonotype was found many times. Compared with germline, one end of the junction differs, possibly owing to a read error. This chain links TRBV28 with TRBJ2-3; 14 bases line up with TRBD2. Germline V lookup: CDR1 MDHEN, CDR2 SYDVKM. CDR3 length equals 17 residues. CDR3 residues: CASSSVGLAGGTDTRYF. The CDR3 bases are TGTGCCAGCAGTTCAGTCGGACTAGCGGGGGGCACAGATACGCGGTATTTT.

The chain combines TRBV6-5 with TRBJ1-6; TRBD1 agrees at 7 bases. The J segment lost 7 bases and the V segment lost 2 bases, leaving 8 bases of the junction unmatched. Germline V gene sequence: CDR1 MNHEY, CDR2 SVGAGI. The CDR3 loop spans 16 amino acids. DNA for the CDR3: TGTGCCAGCAGTTACACGGACAGGCCCGTCAATTCACCCCTCCACTTT. Residues: CASSYTDRPVNSPLHF.

This clonotype has more than one count but fewer than ten. V and J are TRBV11-2 and TRBJ1-4, with TRBD1 matching over 9 bases. The germline V gene encodes CDR1 SGHAT and CDR2 FQNNGV. The CDR3 runs to 15 residues. Trimming took 1 base from V and 8 from J; bases not matched to a gene: 5. CDR3 region: CASSLVGTGTEKLFF. As DNA, the CDR3 is TGTGCCAGCAGCTTAGTTGGGACAGGGACCGAAAAACTGTTTTTT.

This clonotype was picked up many times. The chain carries TRBV4-3 and TRBJ2-1; no clear D. CDR3 length: 15 residues. The germline CDR1 and CDR2 sequences are LGHNA and YSLEER. Trimming pared 0 bases from V and 8 bases from J, leaving 14 bases between. CDR3 DNA: TGCGCCAGCAGCCAAGACCCGGTCACATACGATGAGCAGTTCTTC. Translation: CASSQDPVTYDEQFF.

Here the CDR3 reads CASSQAVGAGQYF. The CDR3 nucleotides read TGTGCCAGCAGCCAAGCGGTGGGCGCCGGGCAGTACTTC. The chain uses TRBV14 and TRBJ2-7; D remains ambiguous. Trimming removed 1 base from V and 9 bases from J, with 13 bases in between. The CDR3 runs to 13 residues. The germline V gene encodes CDR1 SGHDN and CDR2 FVKESK. The complete variable domain, with remaining parts taken from reference TRBV14 and TRBJ2-7, reads EAGVTQFPSHSVIEKGQTVTLRCDPISGHDNLYWYRRVMGKEIKFLLHFVKESKQDESGMPNNRFLAERTGGTYSTLKVQPAELEDSGVYFCASSQAVGAGQYFGPGTRLTVT.

This clonotype was detected only a few times. This chain uses TRBV7-2 with TRBJ2-1; the D call may be TRBD1 or TRBD2 (5 bases each). Trimming left V 5 bases short and J 4 bases short, with 15 bases between. This CDR3 spans 15 amino acids. Looked up from germline, CDR1 is SGHTA and CDR2 is FQGNSA. CDR3 nucleotide sequence: TGTGCCAGCAGCCGCCGGGACGGGTCTTACAATGAGCAGTTCTTC. Its translation: CASSRRDGSYNEQFF.

The V and J genes are TRBV6-2 or TRBV6-3 and TRBJ2-1; TRBD2 matches at 14 bases. V lost 6 bases, J lost 1 base, and 8 bases stayed unmatched. Germline V gene data show CDR1 as MNHEY and CDR2 as SVGEGT. This CDR3 is 18 amino acids long. CDR3: CASSPGLAGGLSYNEQFF. CDR3 DNA: TGTGCCAGCAGCCCCGGACTAGCGGGGGGATTATCCTACAATGAGCAGTTCTTC.

This clonotype was found many times. Here the CDR3 DNA reads TGTGCCAGCAGCCTCCGAGACAGGGGCAATCAGCCCCAGCATTTT. Amino acids: CASSLRDRGNQPQHF. The rearrangement joins TRBV27 to TRBJ1-5; 7 bases are a match to TRBD1. J gave up 2 bases and V 6 bases, and 7 bases lay outside the gene matches. Germline lookup yields CDR1 MNHEY and CDR2 SMNVEV (reference sequence). This CDR3 has 15 residues.

This clonotype was detected ten times or more. J is TRBJ1-1 and V is TRBV18; 9 bases map to TRBD1. CDR3 length equals 14 residues. J lost 1 base, V lost 6 bases, and 3 bases had no gene match. From germline, CDR1 is KGHSH and CDR2 LQKENI. The CDR3 sequence: CASSRGQGNTEAFF. For the CDR3, the DNA is TGTGCCAGCTCCCGGGGACAGGGGAACACTGAAGCTTTCTTT. Using reference TRBV18 and TRBJ1-1 for the parts outside the CDR3, the full variable domain is NAGVMQNPRHLVRRRGQEARLRCSPMKGHSHVYWYRQLPEEGLKFMVYLQKENIIDESGMPKERFSAEFPKEGPSILRIQQVVRGDSAAYFCASSRGQGNTEAFFGQGTRLTVV.

This clonotype has a single count. One end of the junction is discordant with germline, which a read error may explain. This rearrangement joins TRBV7-7 to TRBJ2-1; the D gene is possibly TRBD1 (6 bases). Germline CDR1 reads SSHAT; CDR2 reads FNYEAQ (reference sequence). The CDR3 is 16 amino acids. The CDR3 DNA reads TGTGCTAGCAGCCCGTACACAGGGCAAGGTGGCAATGAGCAGTTCTTC. Translating gives CASSPYTGQGGNEQFF. The full variable domain, rest sourced from reference TRBV7-7 and TRBJ2-1, is GAGVSQSPRYKVTKRGQDVTLRCDPISSHATLYWYQQALGQGPEFLTYFNYEAQPDKSGLPSDRFSAERPEGSISTLTIQRTEQRDSAMYRCASSPYTGQGGNEQFFGPGTRLTVL.

This clonotype showed up many times. This rearrangement joins TRBV9 to TRBJ1-2, with D uncertain. This CDR3 region has 13 residues. Deletions cut 4 bases from V and 10 bases from J, with 17 bases between. CDR1 SGDLS and CDR2 YYNGEE come from the germline V gene. The CDR3 region has the DNA TGTGCCAGCAGCCGAGGTCGGGTCGGGGACTACACCTTC. Translated, it gives CASSRGRVGDYTF.

The table lists this clonotype with many counts. The CDR3 loop reads CSVGRQGWEQYF. In DNA form, the CDR3 reads TGCAGCGTCGGACGACAGGGTTGGGAGCAGTACTTC. The V gene is TRBV29-1, the J gene TRBJ2-7, with TRBD1 matching over 7 bases. Losses at the gene ends were 6 bases for V and 7 bases for J; bases not matched to a gene: 9. Germline V gene data show CDR1 as SQVTM and CDR2 as ANQGSEA. The CDR3 runs 12 residues.

This clonotype was detected many times. The rearrangement uses TRBV20-1 and TRBJ1-2; possibly TRBD1 for D (6 bases). V gave up 3 bases and J gave up 6 bases, with 14 bases separating them. CDR3 length: 13 residues. In germline, CDR1 is DFQATT, CDR2 SNEGSKA (reference sequence). CDR3 sequence reads: CSASVGGKDGYTF. DNA for the CDR3: TGCAGTGCTAGTGTCGGGGGCAAAGATGGCTACACCTTC.

This clonotype was counted a few times. The V gene is TRBV5-5, the J gene TRBJ2-3; 8 nucleotides line up with TRBD2. Trimming cost V 4 bases and J 4 bases; bases outside gene matches: 8. This CDR3 is built from 15 residues. From germline, CDR1 is SGHKS and CDR2 YYEKEE (reference sequence). CDR3 DNA: TGTGCCAGCAGCCCTCGGGGGGGGCTTGCAGATACGCAGTATTTT. Protein: CASSPRGGLADTQYF.

There are a few counts of this clonotype. The rearrangement joins TRBV5-1 to TRBJ1-4; weak D call: TRBD1 (5 bases). Trimming took off 2 bases at V and 6 bases at J, with 14 bases between the two ends. This CDR3 has 15 amino acids. Germline loops: CDR1 SGHRS, CDR2 YFSETQ. In DNA, the CDR3 is TGCGCCAGCAGCTTCGGGACGGGTTTTGATGAAAAACTGTTTTTT. It is translated as CASSFGTGFDEKLFF. The whole variable domain, remainder taken from reference TRBV5-1 and TRBJ1-4, is KAGVTQTPRYLIKTRGQQVTLSCSPISGHRSVSWYQQTPGQGLQFLFEYFSETQRNKGNFPGRFSGRQFSNSRSEMNVSTLELGDSALYLCASSFGTGFDEKLFFGSGTQLSVL.

The rearrangement joins TRBV29-1 to TRBJ1-1; D is undetermined. Germline CDR1 and CDR2: SQVTM and ANQGSEA. The CDR3 is made up of 12 amino acids. Trimming removed 6 bases at V and 4 bases at J, with 12 bases between. The CDR3 loop reads CSVRFGGTEAFF. CDR3 coding DNA: TGCAGCGTCAGATTTGGCGGCACTGAAGCTTTCTTT. The full variable domain, its missing parts supplied by reference TRBV29-1 and TRBJ1-1, is SAVISQKPSRDICQRGTSLTIQCQVDSQVTMMFWYRQQPGQSLTLIATANQGSEATYESGFVIDKFPISRPNLTFSTLTVSNMSPEDSSIYLCSVRFGGTEAFFGQGTRLTVV.

This clonotype occurred many times. V and J are TRBV15 and TRBJ1-1; D gene unclear. The V end was cut by 4 bases, the J end by 3 bases, with 3 bases between. This CDR3 comprises 11 residues. Germline assignment: CDR1 LNHNV and CDR2 YYDKDF (reference sequence). This chain's CDR3 is CATSKYTEAFF. Written as DNA, the CDR3 is TGTGCCACCAGCAAGTACACTGAAGCTTTCTTT. Drawing the rest from reference TRBV15 and TRBJ1-1, the complete variable domain is DAMVIQNPRYQVTQFGKPVTLSCSQTLNHNVMYWYQQKSSQAPKLLFHYYDKDFNNEADTPDNFQSRRPNTSFCFLDIRSPGLGDTAMYLCATSKYTEAFFGQGTRLTVV.

The sample holds many counts of this clonotype. The chain couples TRBV29-1 to TRBJ2-4; 7 bases align to TRBD2. The trim removed 4 bases at V and 0 bases at J, leaving 3 bases unmatched. The CDR3 length is 14 residues. Per the germline V gene, CDR1 is SQVTM and CDR2 is ANQGSEA. The CDR3 region has the DNA TGCAGCGTTGCGCCTAGCGGAGCCAAAAACATTCAGTACTTC. Translation: CSVAPSGAKNIQYF.

This clonotype showed up just a few times. This sequence joins TRBV12-3 or TRBV12-4 and TRBJ2-5, with 10 bases matching TRBD2. CDR3 length equals 16 residues. With 4 bases clipped from V and 5 bases from J, the junction kept 10 bases outside the gene matches. CDR3 in DNA: TGTGCCAGCAGTTCATTACTAGCGGGGTCGCTGGAGACCCAGTACTTC. This codes for CASSSLLAGSLETQYF.

The chain carries TRBV11-2 and TRBJ2-7, with D perhaps given as TRBD1 or TRBD2 (5 bases each). Trimming shortened V by 7 bases and J by 0 bases, and 10 bases separated the two germline ends. The germline V gene encodes CDR1 SGHAT and CDR2 FQNNGV. CDR3 size: 13 residues. CDR3 in amino acids: CASMGRSSYEQYF. CDR3 DNA: TGTGCCAGCATGGGACGGTCCTCCTACGAGCAGTACTTC.

This clonotype showed up many times. This rearrangement joins TRBV11-3 to TRBJ2-3; D unclear. Germline CDR1 reads SGHNT; CDR2 reads YENEEA. V gave up 5 bases and J gave up 2 bases, with 11 bases separating them. This CDR3 is built from 14 residues. CDR3 sequence reads: CASSATRNTDTQYF. The CDR3 DNA reads as TGTGCCAGCAGCGCCACTCGTAACACAGATACGCAGTATTTT.

This clonotype was detected ten times or more. This chain uses TRBV19 with TRBJ2-3; TRBD1 is a possible D gene (6 bases). The V end lost 6 bases, the J end lost 0 bases, and 13 bases lay between the germline ends. Germline V gene sequence: CDR1 LNHDA, CDR2 SQIVND (reference sequence). The CDR3 covers 15 residues. CDR3 in amino acids: CASSWDMPSTDTQYF. The DNA of the CDR3 is TGTGCCAGTAGCTGGGACATGCCTAGCACAGATACGCAGTATTTT.

The rearrangement joins TRBV7-2 to TRBJ1-1; 7 bases are shared with TRBD1. The trim removed 5 bases at V and 4 bases at J, leaving 7 bases unmatched. The CDR3 is made up of 14 amino acids. The germline V gene encodes CDR1 SGHTA and CDR2 FQGNSA. The CDR3 nucleotides are TGTGCCAGCAGCACAGGGGCCCAGGGCACTGAAGCTTTCTTT. Translation: CASSTGAQGTEAFF. Complete variable domain (other parts from reference TRBV7-2 and TRBJ1-1): GAGVSQSPSNKVTEKGKDVELRCDPISGHTALYWYRQSLGQGLEFLIYFQGNSAPDKSGLPSDRFSAERTGGSVSTLTIQRTQQEDSAVYLCASSTGAQGTEAFFGQGTRLTVV.

The chain joins TRBV10-3 to TRBJ1-2; 10 bases line up with TRBD1. Per the germline V gene, CDR1 is ENHRY and CDR2 is SYGVKD. This CDR3 region has 12 residues. V shed 6 bases, J shed 6 bases, and the junction held 1 base outside the gene matches. CDR3 protein: CAIRGTGDGYTF. Written as DNA, the CDR3 is TGTGCCATCAGAGGGACAGGGGATGGCTACACCTTC.

This clonotype was counted between two and nine times. The chain carries TRBV2 and TRBJ1-1, with 7 bases lining up with TRBD1. This CDR3 has 13 residues. The J segment lost 6 bases and the V segment lost 5 bases, leaving 6 bases of the junction unmatched. Germline V gene data show CDR1 as SNHLY and CDR2 as FYNNEI. As DNA, the CDR3 is TGTGCCAGCAGTCCAAACAGGGGTGCTGAAGCTTTCTTT. This sequence encodes CASSPNRGAEAFF.

This clonotype was counted a few times. This chain uses TRBV6-6 with TRBJ2-5, with no clear D. Trimming cost V 8 bases and J 1 base, with 14 bases left between them. This CDR3 has 14 residues. Germline V gene sequence: CDR1 MNHNY, CDR2 SVGAGI (reference sequence). CDR3 amino acids: CASRRPSAQETQYF. CDR3 nucleotides: TGTGCCAGCCGTCGTCCTAGTGCCCAAGAGACCCAGTACTTC.

The rearrangement joins TRBV7-2 to TRBJ2-5, with 7 nucleotides matching TRBD1. Germline CDR1 and CDR2: SGHTA and FQGNSA. The CDR3 extends over 14 amino acids. J lost 4 bases, V lost 3 bases, and 5 bases had no gene match. CDR3 region: CASSLERGPETQYF. The CDR3 DNA reads as TGTGCCAGCAGCTTGGAAAGGGGGCCAGAGACCCAGTACTTC.

This chain uses TRBV7-9 with TRBJ1-1; D unclear. The V gene lost 4 bases and the J gene lost 6 bases, with 12 bases spanning the gap. Germline-derived CDR1 and CDR2 are SEHNR and FQNEAQ (reference sequence). The length of the CDR3 is 13 residues. DNA of the CDR3: TGTGCCAGCAGCTCACGGGAGGGCGCTGAAGCTTTCTTT. Translated: CASSSREGAEAFF.

This clonotype turned up a few times. The chain carries TRBV29-1 and TRBJ1-2; no reliable D call. Germline V lookup: CDR1 SQVTM, CDR2 ANQGSEA. The CDR3 is 13 amino acids. The V end was cut by 7 bases, the J end by 4 bases, with 16 bases between. The DNA for the CDR3 is TGCAGCGCCGAGAGGGCCGCGGGCTATGGCTACACCTTC. Translated, it gives CSAERAAGYGYTF.